Shown below are 4 T cell receptor beta chains from a single sample sequenced in a study of blood T cell repertoires in COVID-19. The method was immunoSEQ multiplex PCR; TCRdb's version includes in-frame clones alone and lacks a portion of them. This table holds under 85,000 clones, around nine tenths found once. Sequencing input: peripheral blood. These receptor sequences come from an elderly woman with active or convalescent COVID-19.

This chain connects TRBV13 to TRBJ2-7; D possibly corresponds to TRBD1 (5 bases). V was trimmed by 5 bases and J by 2 bases, leaving 16 bases between them. This CDR3 contains 15 residues. From germline, CDR1 is PRHDT and CDR2 FYEKMQ (reference sequence). CDR3 nucleotides: TGTGCCAGCAGCCACACGCTGGGGCAGACCTACGAGCAGTACTTC. This encodes CASSHTLGQTYEQYF.

The rearrangement uses TRBV5-1 and TRBJ2-5, with 14 bases identical to TRBD2. The ends lost 4 bases at V and 3 bases at J; junction bases unmatched: 5. Germline lookup yields CDR1 SGHRS and CDR2 YFSETQ. The CDR3 is made up of 16 amino acids. The CDR3 DNA is TGCGCCAGCAGCCTCGGGACTAGCGGGGGTAAAGAGACCCAGTACTTC. Translating gives CASSLGTSGGKETQYF.

The chain couples TRBV11-2 to TRBJ1-4; D gene unclear. V was shortened by 5 bases and J by 8 bases, with 18 bases between the two germline ends. This CDR3 has 15 amino acids. In germline, CDR1 is SGHAT, CDR2 FQNNGV. The CDR3 coding sequence is TGTGCCAGCAGCCAGCGAGGGCCCTCTGCGGAAAAACTGTTTTTT. It translates to CASSQRGPSAEKLFF.

The J gene is TRBJ2-5, the V gene TRBV6-5; D may be TRBD1 (5 bases). The germline V gene encodes CDR1 MNHEY and CDR2 SVGAGI. V was clipped by 7 bases and J by 1 base, with 10 bases between them. There are 13 residues in the CDR3. The CDR3 loop is CASTERGQETQYF. CDR3 in DNA: TGTGCCAGCACCGAAAGGGGCCAAGAGACCCAGTACTTC.